This TCR beta chain was observed in a study of T cell changes during pregnancy in multiple sclerosis. V lost 1 base and J lost 0; bases outside the gene matches: 10. CDR1 is SGHRS and CDR2 is YFSETQ in the germline V gene. This CDR3 region has 19 residues. Using immunoSEQ multiplex PCR, the repertoire was profiled, and TCRdb retains in-frame clones only, with some absent. The sample includes 70,000 or so clones, 75% to 95% of them seen just once. This sequence was found in a female donor with multiple sclerosis, enrolled in a pregnancy study. This sample comprised CD4+ T cells from peripheral blood mononuclear cells, obtained before pregnancy. V gene TRBV5-1 combines with J gene TRBJ1-3, with TRBD1 matching 10 bases. The CDR3 here is CASSLSGQGGTASGNTIYF. CDR3 DNA: TGCGCCAGCAGCTTGTCTGGACAGGGGGGAACGGCCTCTGGAAACACCATATATTTT.